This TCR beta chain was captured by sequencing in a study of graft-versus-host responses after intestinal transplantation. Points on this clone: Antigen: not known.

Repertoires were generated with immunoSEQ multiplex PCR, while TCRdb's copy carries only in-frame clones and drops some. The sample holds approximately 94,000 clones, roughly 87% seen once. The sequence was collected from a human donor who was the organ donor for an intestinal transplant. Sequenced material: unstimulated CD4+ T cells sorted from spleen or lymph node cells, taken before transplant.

This chain's CDR3 is CASSLQGETQYF. The CDR3 nucleotides are TGCGCCAGCAGCTTGCAGGGAGAGACCCAGTACTTC. The chain has TRBV5-1 and TRBJ2-5; tentative D call: TRBD1 (5 bases). The V end was cut by 1 base, the J end by 4 bases, with 5 bases between. The CDR3 runs to 12 residues. The germline V gene has CDR1 SGHRS and CDR2 YFSETQ.